The 29 T cell receptor beta chains below were found in one sample sequenced in a study of T cell clonality in common variable immunodeficiency. Assay: immunoSEQ multiplex PCR; the TCRdb copy retains only in-frame clones and omits some. Listed for the sample are around 39,000 clones, none seen a single time. The source material was peripheral blood mononuclear cells. All receptors come from a person aged 18-70 years in good health.

This clone was seen at least ten times. The read is 3 residues too short to cover the CDR3 end, so that end is filled in from the germline J gene. This sample includes further DNA sequences coding for the same CDR3. This chain connects TRBV6-1 to TRBJ1-2, with 9 bases matching TRBD1. Germline V lookup: CDR1 MNHNS, CDR2 SASEGT. V shed 4 bases, J shed 5 bases, and the junction held 8 bases outside the gene matches. The CDR3 runs to 15 residues. The CDR3 DNA, read in part, is TGTGCCAGCAGTGCCTCTCGACAGGGGGGATATGGC. It translates to CASSASRQGGYG. The full CDR3 protein reads CASSASRQGGYGYTF.

This clone was observed at least ten times. The CDR3 end falls 3 residues outside the read, so it is completed with the germline J gene. This same CDR3 is encoded by further DNA sequences in the sample. V gene TRBV18 combines with J gene TRBJ2-3, with TRBD2 matching over 8 bases. Per germline, CDR1 KGHSH and CDR2 LQKENI. There are 16 residues in the CDR3. J lost 0 bases, V lost 2 bases, and 4 bases had no gene match. The CDR3 loop is CASSPRASGSTDTQYF. CDR3 DNA (partial): TGTGCCAGCTCACCAAGGGCTAGCGGGAGCACAGATACG.

The sample holds many counts of this clone. The read is 3 residues too short to cover the CDR3 end, so that end is filled in from the germline J gene. The J gene is TRBJ2-1, the V gene TRBV4-1, with 10 bases that match TRBD2. Germline CDR1 MGHRA, CDR2 YSYEKL. After removal of 4 bases from V and 7 bases from J, the junction contained 4 bases not matched to a gene. CDR3 length equals 14 residues. Incomplete CDR3 DNA: TGCGCCAGCAGCCCTAGCGGGAGTGGAAATGAG. Translation: CASSPSGSGNE. The whole CDR3 sequence is CASSPSGSGNEQFF.

Many counts were recorded for this clone. The CDR3 is cut off 3 residues early in the read; its end comes from the germline J gene. The J gene is TRBJ2-3, the V gene TRBV14; maybe TRBD2 (5 bases). From germline, CDR1 is SGHDN and CDR2 FVKESK. CDR3 length equals 17 residues. The ends were cut back, 1 base at V and 2 bases at J, with 16 bases in the middle. The DNA read from the CDR3 is TGTGCCAGCAGCCAAGGGACTTCCCGGAATCCCACAGATACG. Its protein product is CASSQGTSRNPTDT. The complete CDR3 sequence is CASSQGTSRNPTDTQYF.

This clone occurred many times. The CDR3 end falls 3 residues outside the read, so it is completed with the germline J gene. This chain uses TRBV30 with TRBJ2-2, with 7 bases aligning to TRBD1. Germline CDR1 is GTSNPN and CDR2 is SVGIG (reference sequence). The length of the CDR3 is 12 residues. V shed 2 bases, J shed 6 bases, and the junction held 0 bases outside the gene matches. The sequenced CDR3 bases are TGTGCCTGGAGTACAGGGGCCGGGGAG. It yields the protein CAWSTGAGE. The CDR3, in full, reads CAWSTGAGELFF.

For this clone: At one boundary the junction diverges from the germline segment, which might be a read error. The DNA ends 3 residues before the CDR3 does, and the rest of the CDR3 is filled in from the germline J gene. This rearrangement joins TRBV2 to TRBJ2-7; perhaps TRBD2 as D (6 bases). CDR3 length: 12 amino acids. Germline CDR1 and CDR2: SNHLY and FYNNEI. The CDR3 reads CSSSERAYEQYF. The sequenced part of the CDR3 DNA is TGTTCCAGCAGTGAGCGGGCCTACGAG.

This clone was counted at least ten times. The CDR3 bases that were read are TGTGCCAGCAGCTTGGGGGCGGGAGAATACAATGAG. This codes for CASSLGAGEYNE. The complete CDR3 protein is CASSLGAGEYNEQFF. The J gene is TRBJ2-1, the V gene TRBV5-5; 7 nucleotides match TRBD2. The DNA ends 3 residues before the CDR3 does, and the rest of the CDR3 is filled in from the germline J gene. After removal of 0 bases from V and 4 bases from J, the junction contained 4 bases not matched to a gene. The germline V gene has CDR1 SGHKS and CDR2 YYEKEE (reference sequence). This CDR3 comprises 15 residues.

This clone was detected many times. The CDR3 extends 3 residues past the end of the read, so its final part is completed from the germline J gene. This chain links TRBV5-1 with TRBJ2-2; D is perhaps TRBD1 (6 bases). This CDR3 comprises 12 residues. Per the germline V gene, CDR1 is SGHRS and CDR2 is YFSETQ. The ends were cut back, 2 bases at V and 10 bases at J, with 9 bases in the middle. Incomplete CDR3 DNA: TGCGCCAGCAGCTTCCCGGGACAGGAG. Translation: CASSFPGQE. The CDR3, in full, reads CASSFPGQELFF. Looking up the rest from reference TRBV5-1 and TRBJ2-2 gives the full variable domain: KAGVTQTPRYLIKTRGQQVTLSCSPISGHRSVSWYQQTPGQGLQFLFEYFSETQRNKGNFPGRFSGRQFSNSRSEMNVSTLELGDSALYLCASSFPGQELFFGEGSRLTVL.

In its sample, this clone was seen many times. The read falls 3 residues short of the CDR3 end, and the missing part is taken from the germline J gene. The rearrangement joins TRBV12-3 or TRBV12-4 to TRBJ2-7, with 12 nucleotides matching TRBD1. There are 17 residues in the CDR3. Losses at the gene ends were 2 bases for V and 0 bases for J; bases not matched to a gene: 5. The part of the CDR3 DNA that was read is TGTGCCAGCAGTTTAAGGGGACAGGGGGCGATCTCCTACGAG. This translates into CASSLRGQGAISYE. The complete CDR3 sequence is CASSLRGQGAISYEQYF.

This clone was seen repeatedly, ten times or more. The CDR3 is cut off 3 residues early in the read; its end comes from the germline J gene. Other DNA sequences in this sample translate to the same CDR3. The genes are TRBV5-1 and TRBJ2-7; 7 positions agree with TRBD1. With 1 base clipped from V and 2 bases from J, the junction kept 3 bases outside the gene matches. CDR3 length: 14 amino acids. Germline CDR1 reads SGHRS; CDR2 reads YFSETQ. The part of the CDR3 DNA that was read is TGCGCCAGCAGCTTGACAGGGACAGCCTACGAG. It is translated as CASSLTGTAYE. Given in full, the CDR3 is CASSLTGTAYEQYF.

This clone was counted at least ten times. The read finishes 3 residues shy of the CDR3 end, and the germline J gene is used to complete it. This chain connects TRBV18 to TRBJ2-3; D is possibly TRBD1 (6 bases). CDR1 is KGHSH, CDR2 LQKENI, per germline. The V end lost 7 bases, the J end lost 1 base, and 9 bases lay between the germline ends. CDR3 length: 13 residues. The CDR3 region is CASLRTGTDTQYF. The DNA read from the CDR3 is TGTGCCAGCTTAAGGACAGGCACAGATACG.

This clone is deemed medium-sized. From the germline J gene comes the end of the CDR3, since the read stops 3 residues before it. The rearrangement uses TRBV5-4 and TRBJ2-3; the match to TRBD1 covers 7 bases. The CDR3 length is 15 residues. Trimming removed 0 bases from V and 2 bases from J; junction bases left unmatched: 3. CDR1 and CDR2 from the germline V gene are SGHNT and YYREEE (reference sequence). The CDR3 region is CASSLGQGHTDTQYF. The covered CDR3 bases are TGTGCCAGCAGCTTGGGACAGGGACACACAGATACG.

This clone showed up many times. The read terminates 3 residues before the CDR3 end, so the remaining end is supplied by the germline J gene. The V and J genes are TRBV7-8 and TRBJ2-1; TRBD1 matches 8 bases. The germline gives CDR1 SGHVS, CDR2 FQNEAQ. Losses at the gene ends were 5 bases for V and 7 bases for J; bases not matched to a gene: 10. The CDR3 is 15 amino acids. The CDR3 here is CASSPEDTGGNEQFF. Partial CDR3 DNA: TGTGCCAGCAGCCCCGAAGATACAGGGGGAAATGAG. The full variable domain, its missing parts supplied by reference TRBV7-8 and TRBJ2-1, is GAGVSQSPRYKVAKRGQDVALRCDPISGHVSLFWYQQALGQGPEFLTYFQNEAQLDKSGLPSDRFFAERPEGSVSTLKIQRTQQEDSAVYLCASSPEDTGGNEQFFGPGTRLTVL.

This clone was seen repeatedly, ten times or more. The read finishes 3 residues shy of the CDR3 end, and the germline J gene is used to complete it. This rearrangement joins TRBV12-3 or TRBV12-4 to TRBJ2-4; maybe TRBD2 (5 bases). The CDR3 has 15 amino acids. V lost 3 bases, J lost 8 bases, and 17 bases lay in between. The CDR3 bases that were read are TGTGCCAGCAGTTTGACTCGGGGAAGGGTTGACATT. This codes for CASSLTRGRVDI. The whole CDR3 protein is CASSLTRGRVDIQYF.

There are many counts of this clone. The DNA ends 3 residues before the CDR3 does, and the rest of the CDR3 is filled in from the germline J gene. V gene TRBV19 combines with J gene TRBJ1-3, with TRBD1 matching 7 bases. Germline CDR1 LNHDA, CDR2 SQIVND (reference sequence). V shed 10 bases, J shed 0 bases, and the junction held 6 bases outside the gene matches. The CDR3 spans 14 residues. CDR3 DNA (partial): TGTGCCACCGCAGGGGGAGGCTCTGGAAACACC. Translating it yields CATAGGGSGNT. The full CDR3 protein reads CATAGGGSGNTIYF.

This clone was observed many times. The read falls 3 residues short of the CDR3 end, and the missing part is taken from the germline J gene. This sequence joins TRBV5-4 and TRBJ1-6; tentatively, D is TRBD1 (5 bases). This CDR3 has 14 residues. Trimming cost V 4 bases and J 7 bases, with 12 bases left between them. Germline V gene lookup returns CDR1 SGHNT and CDR2 YYREEE (reference sequence). CDR3 bases read: TGTGCCAGCAGCGTTCAGGGAGACAATTCACCC. It yields the protein CASSVQGDNSP. In full, the CDR3 reads CASSVQGDNSPLHF. The complete variable domain, with remaining parts taken from reference TRBV5-4 and TRBJ1-6, reads ETGVTQSPTHLIKTRGQQVTLRCSSQSGHNTVSWYQQALGQGPQFIFQYYREEENGRGNFPPRFSGLQFPNYSSELNVNALELDDSALYLCASSVQGDNSPLHFGNGTRLTVT.

This clone was counted many times. The read finishes 3 residues shy of the CDR3 end, and the germline J gene is used to complete it. The gene calls are TRBV7-9 and TRBJ2-7; 10 bases align to TRBD2. V lost 2 bases, J lost 6 bases, and 7 bases stayed unmatched. Germline V gene data show CDR1 as SEHNR and CDR2 as FQNEAQ (reference sequence). The CDR3 runs 15 residues. Partial CDR3 DNA: TGTGCCAGCAGCTTAAGCGCTAGCGGGAGTCGCGAG. This sequence encodes CASSLSASGSRE. The CDR3 reads in full as CASSLSASGSREQYF.

This clone was seen ten or more times. CDR3 sequence reads: CSAREGRAHGNTIYF. The sequenced part of the CDR3 DNA is TGCAGTGCTAGAGAGGGCAGGGCTCACGGAAACACC. The chain is built from TRBV20-1 and TRBJ1-3, with a weak D call TRBD1 (5 bases). The CDR3 end falls 3 residues outside the read, so it is completed with the germline J gene. This CDR3 contains 15 residues. Per the germline V gene, CDR1 is DFQATT and CDR2 is SNEGSKA (reference sequence). Trimming took 0 bases from V and 4 from J, leaving 13 bases between them.

This clone was picked up many times. CDR3 DNA, as far as it was read: TGCAGTGCTAGAGATCCACAGGGTGCCTACAATGAG. It yields the protein CSARDPQGAYNE. The whole CDR3 region reads CSARDPQGAYNEQFF. The rearrangement links TRBV20-1 to TRBJ2-1; D possibly corresponds to TRBD1 (6 bases). The read gets to within 3 residues of the CDR3 end, and the germline J gene fills in the rest. Germline CDR1 DFQATT, CDR2 SNEGSKA (reference sequence). V was trimmed by 0 bases and J by 2 bases, leaving 11 bases between them. The CDR3 spans 15 residues.

In its sample, this clone was seen a few times. The CDR3 goes on 3 residues after the read ends, and that part is filled in from the germline J gene. This chain links TRBV11-2 with TRBJ1-2; no clear D gene. The germline CDR1 and CDR2 sequences are SGHAT and FQNNGV. The CDR3 spans 13 residues. CDR3 protein: CASSLTNLAGYTF. Partial CDR3 DNA: TGTGCCAGCAGCTTAACTAACCTAGCGGGC.

This clone was observed a handful of times. A much larger clone is a single base away; this may be a read error. The read finishes 3 residues shy of the CDR3 end, and the germline J gene is used to complete it. The sample contains more than one DNA sequence encoding this CDR3. V and J are TRBV6-4 and TRBJ2-3; perhaps TRBD2 as D (6 bases). Germline CDR1 and CDR2: MRHNA and SNTAGT. The CDR3 is 14 residues long. The ends were cut back, 3 bases at V and 3 bases at J, with 10 bases in the middle. CDR3 DNA (partial): TGTGCCAGCAGTGAGAGGCTAGCGACAGATACG. Protein product: CASSERLATDT. The CDR3 in full is CASSERLATDTQYF.

This clone was found many times. The read is 3 residues too short to cover the CDR3 end, so that end is filled in from the germline J gene. The V call is TRBV19, the J call TRBJ2-2, with no clear D. The CDR3 sequence is 14 residues long. Trimming took off 6 bases at V and 4 bases at J, with 12 bases between the two ends. Germline lookup yields CDR1 LNHDA and CDR2 SQIVND (reference sequence). CDR3 loop: CASRLFASTGELFF. The sequenced part of the CDR3 DNA is TGTGCCAGTAGGCTTTTCGCGAGCACCGGGGAG.

This clone was counted at least ten times. The missing CDR3 end, 3 residues past where the read stops, is filled in from the germline J gene. The chain carries TRBV2 and TRBJ1-6; TRBD1 agrees at 11 bases. Germline values: CDR1 SNHLY, CDR2 FYNNEI. This CDR3 spans 18 amino acids. Germline trimming cut 5 bases from V and 12 bases from J; bases unmatched to any gene: 18. CDR3: CASSPGQGGVKGILPLHF. The CDR3 DNA, read in part, is TGTGCCAGCAGTCCGGGACAGGGGGGAGTTAAAGGTATTCTACCC.

This clone was detected many times. The CDR3 end is not reached by the read, which stops 3 residues before it; the germline J gene fills it in. The genes are TRBV19 and TRBJ2-3; D ambiguous. From germline, CDR1 is LNHDA and CDR2 SQIVND (reference sequence). V lost 2 bases and J lost 4, with 7 bases in between. CDR3 length: 13 amino acids. The part of the CDR3 DNA that was read is TGTGCCAGTAGTATATCGCTAGCAGATACG. The encoded protein is CASSISLADT. The complete CDR3 sequence is CASSISLADTQYF. Supplemented by reference TRBV19 and TRBJ2-3, the full variable domain reads DGGITQSPKYLFRKEGQNVTLSCEQNLNHDAMYWYRQDPGQGLRLIYYSQIVNDFQKGDIAEGYSVSREKKESFPLTVTSAQKNPTAFYLCASSISLADTQYFGPGTRLTVL.

Comment on this clone: The missing CDR3 end, 3 residues past where the read stops, is filled in from the germline J gene. This chain joins TRBV27 and TRBJ2-7; 11 bases match TRBD2. Losses at the gene ends were 4 bases for V and 1 base for J; bases not matched to a gene: 3. Germline values: CDR1 MNHEY, CDR2 SMNVEV (reference sequence). The CDR3 sequence is 15 residues long. The chain's CDR3 is CASSWTSGSSYEQYF. CDR3 bases read: TGTGCCAGCAGTTGGACTAGCGGGTCTTCCTACGAG.

This clone was recorded at least ten times. The read ends 3 residues before the CDR3 terminus; that terminus is restored from the germline J gene. The genes are TRBV5-1 and TRBJ2-1; 9 positions agree with TRBD2. Germline CDR1 is SGHRS and CDR2 is YFSETQ. CDR3 length: 14 residues. J was trimmed by 7 bases and V by 4 bases; bases with no gene match: 6. Partial CDR3 DNA: TGCGCCAGCAGCCCTGGACTAGCGAGAAATGAG. Residues: CASSPGLARNE. The CDR3, in full, reads CASSPGLARNEQFF.

This clone was counted a few times. The CDR3 end falls 3 residues outside the read, so it is completed with the germline J gene. This same CDR3 is encoded by further DNA sequences in the sample. This chain links TRBV19 with TRBJ1-1; a weak D match, TRBD1 (6 bases). Trimming stripped 6 bases from V and 5 bases from J, with 16 bases between. The V gene's germline CDR1 is LNHDA and CDR2 SQIVND (reference sequence). The CDR3 has 14 residues. CDR3: CASSTGLRGTEAFF. The CDR3 bases that were read are TGTGCCAGTAGCACAGGGCTCAGGGGTACTGAA. Full variable domain (missing parts from reference TRBV19 and TRBJ1-1): DGGITQSPKYLFRKEGQNVTLSCEQNLNHDAMYWYRQDPGQGLRLIYYSQIVNDFQKGDIAEGYSVSREKKESFPLTVTSAQKNPTAFYLCASSTGLRGTEAFFGQGTRLTVV.

The table lists this clone with many counts. The CDR3 end lies 3 residues beyond the end of the read and is filled in from the germline J gene. The chain couples TRBV5-6 to TRBJ1-2, with 7 bases aligning to TRBD1. The CDR3 has 13 residues. Germline CDR1 and CDR2: SGHDT and YYEEEE. Unmatched junction bases numbered 5, after V lost 5 bases and J lost 4 bases. The CDR3 protein is CASRGTGVYGYTF. The CDR3 DNA, read in part, is TGTGCCAGCAGAGGAACAGGGGTCTATGGC. The whole variable domain, remainder taken from reference TRBV5-6 and TRBJ1-2, is DAGVTQSPTHLIKTRGQQVTLRCSPKSGHDTVSWYQQALGQGPQFIFQYYEEEERQRGNFPDRFSGHQFPNYSSELNVNALLLGDSALYLCASRGTGVYGYTFGSGTRLTVV.

At least ten counts were recorded for this clone. The read ends 3 residues shy of where the CDR3 ends; the end is completed using the germline J gene. The gene calls are TRBV19 and TRBJ2-3; 7 bases agree with TRBD1. This CDR3 spans 14 amino acids. V was clipped by 3 bases and J by 5 bases; unmatched bases: 5. Germline values: CDR1 LNHDA, CDR2 SQIVND (reference sequence). CDR3 protein: CASSMMAGGDTQYF. CDR3 DNA, as far as it was read: TGTGCCAGTAGTATGATGGCAGGGGGAGATACG.